This entry features one T cell receptor (beta chain) sequence. One end of the junction fails to match germline, which may point to a read error. Via MiXCR, TCRdb re-called the RT-PCR reads, giving one row per CDR3 protein. The table has more than 600,000 distinct CDR3 sequences, approximately 15% seen once. The length of the CDR3 is 13 residues. Germline CDR1 reads SEHNR; CDR2 reads FQNEAQ (reference sequence). Sequencing input: memory CD4+ T cells from blood. The sequence came from a female donor in good health, serving as a healthy control. The chain joins TRBV7-9 to TRBJ2-3; D remains unclear. The CDR3 sequence: CASSSEETDRQYF. The CDR3 DNA reads as TGTGCCAGCAGCTCCGAAGAAACAGATAGGCAGTATTTT. Based on the CDR3 plus reference TRBV7-9 and TRBJ2-3, the full variable domain is DTGVSQNPRHKITKRGQNVTFRCDPISEHNRLYWYRQTLGQGPEFLTYFQNEAQLEKSRLLSDRFSAERPKGSFSTLEIQRTEQGDSAMYLCASSSEETDRQYFGPGTRLTVL.